This T cell receptor (beta chain) was sequenced for a study of cytomegalovirus exposure and HLA in healthy donors. The CDR3 covers 14 residues. The ends lost 7 bases at V and 7 bases at J; junction bases unmatched: 7. Germline V gives CDR1 LNHDA, CDR2 SQIVND (reference sequence). This PCR relied on a set of 60 Vbeta primers and 13 Jbeta primers. Assay used: immunoSEQ multiplex PCR; TCRdb lists only in-frame clones, some missing. The sample records roughly 100,000 clones, 65% to 85% being singletons. Sequencing was done on a sample of PBMCs. This receptor was identified in a man between 40 and 49 years old in good health and CMV-seropositive. The rearrangement links TRBV19 to TRBJ1-2; 12 positions match TRBD1. The DNA for the CDR3 is TGTGCCAGTATCCCGGGACAGGGGGCAGTTGGCTACACCTTC. It encodes CASIPGQGAVGYTF.